The 27 T cell receptor beta chains given below trace back to one sample, sequenced in a study of blood T cell repertoires in COVID-19. Profiling relied on immunoSEQ multiplex PCR, and the TCRdb table lists in-frame clones only, not all of them. The sample consists of about 280,000 clones, roughly 86% of them appearing once. Sequencing used peripheral blood. These receptors all come from a woman in her twenties or thirties who had recovered from COVID-19.

The gene calls are TRBV2 and TRBJ2-5; D remains unclear. Germline CDR1 and CDR2: SNHLY and FYNNEI. Trimming removed 4 bases at V and 11 bases at J, with 11 bases between. The CDR3 runs 11 residues. The CDR3 DNA reads as TGTGCCAGCAGTGTAAAACCCAGGCAGTACTTC. Protein: CASSVKPRQYF.

J is TRBJ2-1 and V is TRBV10-3; 13 bases map to TRBD2. The CDR3 loop spans 15 amino acids. Germline V gives CDR1 ENHRY, CDR2 SYGVKD. The J segment lost 7 bases and the V segment lost 10 bases, leaving 10 bases of the junction unmatched. CDR3 nucleotide sequence: TGTGCCACCGCGGGACTAGCGGGATTTGGGAATGAGCAGTTCTTC. Protein product: CATAGLAGFGNEQFF.

The chain couples TRBV19 to TRBJ2-2, with 11 bases that match TRBD1. CDR1 and CDR2 (germline): LNHDA, SQIVND (reference sequence). V lost 6 bases to trimming and J lost 6 bases; unmatched junction nucleotides: 12. The CDR3 sequence is 17 residues long. The CDR3 sequence is CASRGPPGQGDAGELFF. The DNA of the CDR3 is TGTGCCAGTAGGGGCCCACCGGGACAGGGGGATGCCGGGGAGCTGTTTTTT. Drawing the rest from reference TRBV19 and TRBJ2-2, the complete variable domain is DGGITQSPKYLFRKEGQNVTLSCEQNLNHDAMYWYRQDPGQGLRLIYYSQIVNDFQKGDIAEGYSVSREKKESFPLTVTSAQKNPTAFYLCASRGPPGQGDAGELFFGEGSRLTVL.

The chain combines TRBV3-1 (or the pseudogene TRBV3-2) with TRBJ2-2; 11 nucleotides line up with TRBD2. The germline CDR1 and CDR2 sequences are LGHDT and YNNKEL (reference sequence). There are 18 residues in the CDR3. V lost 2 bases, J lost 4 bases, and 9 bases stayed unmatched. CDR3 sequence (DNA): TGTGCCAGCAGCCAACTGGGAGGACTAGCGGGTCTCACCGGGGAGCTGTTTTTT. Translated: CASSQLGGLAGLTGELFF.

J is TRBJ2-3 and V is TRBV5-1, with D possibly matching TRBD2 (5 bases). Trimming stripped 0 bases from V and 2 bases from J, with 13 bases between. The length of the CDR3 is 16 residues. Germline loops: CDR1 SGHRS, CDR2 YFSETQ. The CDR3 loop is CASSLAGSATTDTQYF. CDR3 DNA sequence: TGCGCCAGCAGCTTGGCAGGTAGCGCCACCACAGATACGCAGTATTTT.

J is TRBJ1-3 and V is TRBV11-2, with D unresolved. V lost 1 base to trimming and J lost 8 bases, with 12 bases between them. The CDR3 consists of 14 residues. In germline, CDR1 is SGHAT, CDR2 FQNNGV. CDR3 sequence reads: CASSLGPPRDTIYF. In nucleotides, the CDR3 is TGTGCCAGCAGCTTAGGCCCCCCACGGGACACCATATATTTT.

The chain has TRBV7-2 and TRBJ2-7; tentative D call: TRBD1 (6 bases). The CDR3 totals 15 residues. Per the germline V gene, CDR1 is SGHTA and CDR2 is FQGNSA. Trimming left V 2 bases short and J 6 bases short, with 17 bases between. The CDR3 DNA follows: TGTGCCAGCAGCTTATGGGCTAGGGGGACGGGCGAGCAGTACTTC. It encodes CASSLWARGTGEQYF.

The rearrangement uses TRBV12-5 and TRBJ1-3; no definite D call. The CDR3 is 16 amino acids. V was shortened by 1 base and J by 7 bases, with 17 bases between the two germline ends. Germline CDR1 LGHNT, CDR2 FRNRAP. The DNA for the CDR3 is TGTGCTAGTGGTTTGGCCGTGGGAGGGAGGCGCAACACCATATATTTT. It translates to CASGLAVGGRRNTIYF.

The rearrangement uses TRBV2 and TRBJ2-1; weak D call: TRBD2 (5 bases). This CDR3 is built from 13 residues. The V gene lost 8 bases and the J gene lost 5 bases, with 13 bases spanning the gap. Germline CDR1 and CDR2: SNHLY and FYNNEI. CDR3 nucleotides: TGTGCCAGCTTGAAATCCGGGAACAATGAGCAGTTCTTC. Its translation: CASLKSGNNEQFF.

The chain links TRBV5-4 to TRBJ1-3; 7 bases are a match to TRBD1. The CDR3 spans 15 residues. Germline V lookup: CDR1 SGHNT, CDR2 YYREEE (reference sequence). J was trimmed by 0 bases and V by 4 bases; bases with no gene match: 4. CDR3: CASSQGQNSGNTIYF. CDR3 sequence (DNA): TGTGCCAGCAGCCAGGGACAGAACTCTGGAAACACCATATATTTT.

The chain is built from TRBV11-2 and TRBJ2-7; D gene ambiguous. The germline V gene encodes CDR1 SGHAT and CDR2 FQNNGV. V was cut by 0 bases and J by 4 bases, with 7 bases left in between. This CDR3 contains 13 residues. CDR3 amino acids: CASSLDAEYEQYF. CDR3 nucleotide sequence: TGTGCCAGCAGCTTAGACGCGGAATACGAGCAGTACTTC.

The CDR3 DNA reads TGCGCCAGCAGCCAAGATACGGTTGGGAGCGGAAAAACAGATACGCAGTATTTT. The encoded protein is CASSQDTVGSGKTDTQYF. The genes are TRBV4-3 and TRBJ2-3, with D possibly being TRBD2 (5 bases). Germline lookup yields CDR1 LGHNA and CDR2 YSLEER. The CDR3 is 18 residues long. V was trimmed by 0 bases and J by 3 bases, leaving 19 bases between them.

The chain combines TRBV18 with TRBJ2-7; D is perhaps TRBD1 (5 bases). The CDR3 loop spans 16 amino acids. V shed 6 bases and J shed 6 bases, with 24 bases lying between them. CDR1 is KGHSH, CDR2 LQKENI, per germline. The CDR3 nucleotides are TGTGCCAGCTCGAATAATGCGGTCCAGGGATTGGCCGAGCAGTACTTC. Translated, it gives CASSNNAVQGLAEQYF.

Regarding this clone: Other DNA sequences in the same sample also yield this CDR3. The CDR3 bases are TGCGCCAGCAGCTTGGTACAGGGGAACACCGGGGAGCTGTTTTTT. Protein product: CASSLVQGNTGELFF. The chain uses TRBV5-1 and TRBJ2-2; possible D gene TRBD1, 6 bases. Trimming pared 0 bases from V and 1 base from J, leaving 7 bases between. Germline loops: CDR1 SGHRS, CDR2 YFSETQ. This CDR3 region has 15 residues.

This rearrangement joins TRBV5-4 to TRBJ2-5, with D possibly TRBD2 on 5 matching bases. From germline, CDR1 is SGHNT and CDR2 YYREEE (reference sequence). V was clipped by 4 bases and J by 5 bases, with 15 bases between them. This CDR3 region has 14 residues. As DNA, the CDR3 is TGTGCCAGCAGCCTACCGGGGTCCGGGGAGACCCAGTACTTC. It specifies CASSLPGSGETQYF.

This chain joins TRBV30 and TRBJ1-5; tentative D call: TRBD1 (6 bases). The germline V gene has CDR1 GTSNPN and CDR2 SVGIG (reference sequence). The CDR3 has 15 residues. V lost 1 base, J lost 2 bases, and 12 bases lay in between. CDR3 nucleotides: TGTGCCTGGAGTGCCAGCAGACAGGGCAATCAGCCCCAGCATTTT. Its translation: CAWSASRQGNQPQHF.

The J gene is TRBJ1-5, the V gene TRBV15; 10 bases agree with TRBD1. The CDR3 loop spans 14 amino acids. CDR1 is LNHNV and CDR2 is YYDKDF in the germline V gene (reference sequence). Losses at the gene ends were 3 bases for V and 6 bases for J; bases not matched to a gene: 2. CDR3 sequence: CATSRTGGGQPQHF. The CDR3 region has the DNA TGTGCCACCAGCAGGACAGGGGGCGGTCAGCCCCAGCATTTT.

The chain uses TRBV28 and TRBJ2-7; possibly TRBD2 for D (7 bases). The CDR3 is made up of 16 amino acids. CDR1 is MDHEN and CDR2 is SYDVKM in the germline V gene. V dropped 8 bases and J dropped 3 bases, with 23 bases sitting between them. This CDR3 is CASFPWGGGTDYEQYF. DNA for the CDR3: TGTGCCAGCTTCCCTTGGGGGGGCGGGACGGACTACGAGCAGTACTTC.

Written as DNA, the CDR3 is TGTGCCAGCACCAACACGGGACAGGGTACGGGTGAGCAGTACTTC. Encoded protein: CASTNTGQGTGEQYF. The chain links TRBV6-5 to TRBJ2-7, with 9 bases that match TRBD1. This CDR3 is 15 amino acids long. V shed 7 bases and J 7 bases; nucleotides not matched to a gene: 14. Germline CDR1 MNHEY, CDR2 SVGAGI.

This clone was seen once. The chain links TRBV20-1 to TRBJ2-7; D possibly corresponds to TRBD1 (5 bases). V lost 4 bases and J lost 4, with 8 bases in between. This CDR3 is built from 11 residues. Germline V gene lookup returns CDR1 DFQATT and CDR2 SNEGSKA (reference sequence). CDR3 nucleotide sequence: TGCAGTGCTAAAGCAGGGTACGAGCAGTACTTC. Encoded protein: CSAKAGYEQYF.

The chain has TRBV10-3 and TRBJ2-3; weak D call: TRBD1 (5 bases). Looked up from germline, CDR1 is ENHRY and CDR2 is SYGVKD. There are 16 residues in the CDR3. The V end lost 3 bases, the J end lost 0 bases, and 13 bases lay between the germline ends. For the CDR3, the DNA is TGTGCCATCAGTGAACAGGACCTGGTTAGCACAGATACGCAGTATTTT. Encoded protein: CAISEQDLVSTDTQYF.

This rearrangement joins TRBV5-6 to TRBJ1-1; 7 bases match TRBD1. Trimming removed 2 bases from V and 5 bases from J; junction bases left unmatched: 9. The CDR3 sequence is 15 residues long. Germline assignment: CDR1 SGHDT and CDR2 YYEEEE. Written as DNA, the CDR3 is TGTGCCAGCAGCTTTCCCCCCACAGGGGTGACTGAAGCTTTCTTT. Residues: CASSFPPTGVTEAFF. Full variable domain (remainder filled in from reference TRBV5-6 and TRBJ1-1): DAGVTQSPTHLIKTRGQQVTLRCSPKSGHDTVSWYQQALGQGPQFIFQYYEEEERQRGNFPDRFSGHQFPNYSSELNVNALLLGDSALYLCASSFPPTGVTEAFFGQGTRLTVV.

The genes are TRBV27 and TRBJ2-7; no clear D. Germline CDR1 and CDR2: MNHEY and SMNVEV (reference sequence). There are 14 residues in the CDR3. Trimming pared 6 bases from V and 6 bases from J, leaving 18 bases between. CDR3 in amino acids: CASSQSGPAGEQYF. CDR3 nucleotides: TGTGCCAGCAGCCAATCCGGTCCGGCAGGCGAGCAGTACTTC.

The chain uses TRBV24-1 and TRBJ2-3; TRBD2 matches at 8 bases. The CDR3 consists of 18 residues. J lost 3 bases, V lost 3 bases, and 13 bases had no gene match. The germline gives CDR1 KGHDR, CDR2 SFDVKD. CDR3: CATSDPRLVGGRTDTQYF. The DNA for the CDR3 is TGTGCCACCAGTGATCCGCGGTTGGTTGGCGGGAGGACAGATACGCAGTATTTT.

The chain is built from TRBV3-1 (or the pseudogene TRBV3-2) and TRBJ2-7; D gene unclear. This CDR3 has 16 amino acids. The germline gives CDR1 LGHDT, CDR2 YNNKEL (reference sequence). Trimming took 0 bases from V and 5 from J, leaving 17 bases between them. In DNA form, the CDR3 reads TGTGCCAGCAGCCAAGAGTTCGCGACTCAGCTCCACGAGCAGTACTTC. Its translation is CASSQEFATQLHEQYF.

This clone was observed a single time. This chain links TRBV3-1 (or the pseudogene TRBV3-2) with TRBJ2-3, with TRBD2 identical over 10 bases. Trimming at V came to 4 bases and at J to 4 bases, leaving 5 bases not matched to a gene. CDR3 length: 15 amino acids. The V gene's germline CDR1 is LGHDT and CDR2 YNNKEL (reference sequence). Written as DNA, the CDR3 is TGTGCCAGCAGCCCTGGGCTAGCGGGGGCAGATACGCAGTATTTT. The encoded protein is CASSPGLAGADTQYF.

This clone was recorded once. This chain joins TRBV12-3 or TRBV12-4 and TRBJ2-5, with no clear D. V was clipped by 4 bases and J by 4 bases, with 4 bases between them. The CDR3 is 11 amino acids. CDR3 amino acids: CASSSGETQYF. The DNA for the CDR3 is TGTGCCAGCAGTTCGGGAGAGACCCAGTACTTC.